This is a list of T cell receptor beta chains from one sample in a study of T cell repertoires in aging, cancer and after chemotherapy. MiXCR, run by TCRdb on the multiplex PCR reads, gives a single entry per CDR3 protein. The sample shows some 2,700 distinct CDR3 sequences, around a quarter of them seen only once. The material sequenced was blood. The source is a human donor with a solid tumor. The conserved cysteine and the conserved F or W are not part of the CDR3 here.

v_gene	j_gene	CDR3aa
TRBV20-1	TRBJ2-3	SARIQPWTGSSTDTQY
TRBV29-1	TRBJ2-1	SVDVYPAARI
TRBV20-1	TRBJ2-6	SASRVSGANVLT
TRBV19	TRBJ2-1	ASSMGLAASEQF
TRBV7-9	TRBJ2-1	ASSSRDRGKRLNNEQF
TRBV27	TRBJ2-2	ASSFTGTGLRGELF
TRBV5-4	TRBJ2-7	ASSLGGGASGADYEQY
TRBV12-3/TRBV12-4	TRBJ2-1	ASSRRAEKASEQF
TRBV28	TRBJ2-2	ASSGYGELF
TRBV24-1	TRBJ2-3	ATSDFGVAQY
TRBV15	TRBJ2-7	ATSRDRSRTYEQY
TRBV7-3	TRBJ2-7	ASSHAIGGEQY
TRBV6-5	TRBJ1-3	ASSPKGHPGNTIY